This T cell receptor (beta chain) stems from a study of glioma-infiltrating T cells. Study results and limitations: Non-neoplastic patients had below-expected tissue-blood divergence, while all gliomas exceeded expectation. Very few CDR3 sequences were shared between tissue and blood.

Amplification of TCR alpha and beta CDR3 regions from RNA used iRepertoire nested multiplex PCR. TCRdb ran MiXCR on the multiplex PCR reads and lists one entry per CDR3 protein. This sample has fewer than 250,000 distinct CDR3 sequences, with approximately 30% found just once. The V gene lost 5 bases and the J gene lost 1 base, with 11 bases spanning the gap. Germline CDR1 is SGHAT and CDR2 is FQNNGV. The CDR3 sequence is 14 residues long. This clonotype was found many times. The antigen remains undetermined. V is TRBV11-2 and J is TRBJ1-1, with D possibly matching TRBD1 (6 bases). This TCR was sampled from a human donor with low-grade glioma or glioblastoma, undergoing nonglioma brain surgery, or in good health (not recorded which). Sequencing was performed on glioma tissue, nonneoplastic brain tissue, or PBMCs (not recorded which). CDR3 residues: CASSADSRNTEAFF. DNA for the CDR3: TGTGCCAGCAGCGCGGACAGCCGGAACACTGAAGCTTTCTTT.